This T cell receptor beta chain was captured by sequencing in a study of T cells in Graves' hyperthyroidism and ophthalmopathy. Study as a whole: Sampling of peripheral blood happened at initial diagnosis, prior to any treatment. The study, taken as a whole, reports: Appearing also in blood were most of the thyroid clonotypes expanded above 0.001.

What was amplified from RNA transcripts were TCR beta CDR3 regions. Researchers ran a first-round RT-PCR on the TCR CDR3 using the HTBI primer set. Using its own MiXCR run on the multiplex PCR reads, TCRdb lists one record per CDR3 protein. The data show 540,000 or so distinct CDR3 sequences, 15% to 18% seen once. Stable hyperthyroidism: no ophthalmopathy progression over 18 months of follow-up. The PBMCs were sourced from fresh peripheral blood (approximately 9 ml). This clonotype was recorded at least ten times. What it binds is not known. CDR1 is ENHRY, CDR2 SYGVKD, per germline. V gave up 4 bases and J gave up 4 bases; unmatched junction bases: 14. This CDR3 has 18 residues.

Sample: blood. The V gene is TRBV10-3, the J gene TRBJ2-3; 10 bases agree with TRBD2. The clonotype comes from a woman aged 30 to 39 with Graves' hyperthyroidism. The CDR3 nucleotides are TGTGCCATCAGTGGGAAAAAGCGGGAGGGCCGGTCAGCAGATACGCAGTATTTT. This sequence encodes CAISGKKREGRSADTQYF.